The next 2 T cell receptor beta chains were all read from a single sample in a study of blood T cell repertoires in COVID-19. Repertoires were generated with immunoSEQ multiplex PCR, while TCRdb's copy carries only in-frame clones and drops some. The sample has some 50,000 clones; 90% are singletons. Sequencing used peripheral blood. The receptor source for this set is a man aged 35 to 55 with acute or convalescent COVID-19.

V gene TRBV15 combines with J gene TRBJ1-6; D unresolved. CDR3 length: 16 amino acids. Germline assignment: CDR1 LNHNV and CDR2 YYDKDF (reference sequence). Trimming shortened V by 0 bases and J by 0 bases, and 6 bases separated the two germline ends. CDR3 nucleotide sequence: TGTGCCACCAGCAGAGATGGGAGCTCCTATAATTCACCCCTCCACTTT. It translates to CATSRDGSSYNSPLHF.

The rearrangement links TRBV7-9 to TRBJ2-1, with TRBD2 matching 13 bases. This CDR3 is built from 16 residues. Germline CDR1 is SEHNR and CDR2 is FQNEAQ (reference sequence). V lost 5 bases and J lost 7; bases outside the gene matches: 8. DNA for the CDR3: TGTGCCAGCAGCCCTGGACTAGCGGGAGCAGGGAATGAGCAGTTCTTC. Its translation is CASSPGLAGAGNEQFF.